The 24 T cell receptor beta chains reported below all come from one sample, sequenced in a study of PD-1 blockade in classical Hodgkin lymphoma (dated by TCRdb to 2020 to 2021). Per the publication, the time point label means: cycle 4 day 1 (C4D1), after 6 weeks of nivolumab. Every trial patient had relapsed after autologous stem cell transplantation, and cohorts A, B and C differed in prior brentuximab vedotin exposure. Magnetic negative selection with a Miltenyi CD4+ T cell isolation kit was used to purify CD4+ T cells from thawed PBMCs. The protocol used for the library was the immunoSEQ multiplex PCR assay. The immuneACCESS repertoire file appears here via TCRdb, limited to in-frame rearrangements. These files lack a portion of the clones; in checked studies, under half of the deficit traces to unresolved V genes, and the cause of the others is not known. Present in this sample are 30,000 to 35,000 clones, around four fifths of which were seen just once. The top ten clonotypes cover approximately 0.8% of the sample.

The sample in question was CD4+ T cells from blood, obtained before the fourth cycle of nivolumab. These receptors originate from a human donor with classical Hodgkin lymphoma.

The chain has TRBV18 and TRBJ1-4; tentatively, D is TRBD1 (5 bases). Germline values: CDR1 KGHSH, CDR2 LQKENI. The CDR3 is made up of 14 amino acids. The V end was cut by 0 bases, the J end by 8 bases, with 10 bases between. The CDR3 spells CASSPPTRGEKLFF. CDR3 bases: TGTGCCAGCTCACCACCCACCCGGGGGGAAAAACTGTTTTTT.

This clone was detected only once. V gene TRBV6-1 combines with J gene TRBJ1-2, with D perhaps TRBD1 (5 bases). CDR1 is MNHNS and CDR2 is SASEGT in the germline V gene. The CDR3 consists of 15 residues. Trimming stripped 8 bases from V and 3 bases from J, with 19 bases between. CDR3 DNA: TGTGCCAGCGGAGGAGGGACTCAAACTTACTATGGCTACACCTTC. This encodes CASGGGTQTYYGYTF.

The J gene is TRBJ2-7, the V gene TRBV28, with D possibly called TRBD1 or TRBD2 (5 bases each). Trimming took off 3 bases at V and 5 bases at J, with 14 bases between the two ends. The CDR3 loop spans 14 amino acids. CDR1 and CDR2 (germline): MDHEN, SYDVKM. CDR3 amino acids: CASSLFRDVNEQYF. CDR3 nucleotides: TGTGCCAGCAGTTTGTTCCGGGACGTCAACGAGCAGTACTTC.

The rearrangement uses TRBV18 and TRBJ2-5; 9 bases map to TRBD1. The CDR3 is made up of 14 amino acids. Looked up from germline, CDR1 is KGHSH and CDR2 is LQKENI. The J segment lost 2 bases and the V segment lost 4 bases, leaving 2 bases of the junction unmatched. For the CDR3, the DNA is TGTGCCAGCTCACGAGGGACAGGGCAAGAGACCCAGTACTTC. This sequence encodes CASSRGTGQETQYF.

The chain combines TRBV7-9 with TRBJ2-4, with 9 bases matching TRBD1. Trimming at V came to 5 bases and at J to 6 bases, leaving 2 bases not matched to a gene. This CDR3 has 13 amino acids. Germline lookup yields CDR1 SEHNR and CDR2 FQNEAQ (reference sequence). The CDR3 sequence: CASSLGQGNIQYF. In nucleotides, the CDR3 is TGTGCCAGCAGCCTGGGACAGGGAAACATTCAGTACTTC.

This clone was seen a few times. V is TRBV5-4 and J is TRBJ1-6; 7 bases line up with TRBD1. There are 14 residues in the CDR3. Germline V gene sequence: CDR1 SGHNT, CDR2 YYREEE (reference sequence). The ends lost 5 bases at V and 8 bases at J; junction bases unmatched: 7. The CDR3 is CASSSDRVDSPLHF. The CDR3 DNA reads as TGTGCCAGCAGTTCAGACAGGGTTGATTCACCCCTCCACTTT.

CDR3 sequence reads: CASSQLGIPYNEQFF. The DNA of the CDR3 is TGCGCCAGCAGCCAGCTGGGGATCCCCTACAATGAGCAGTTCTTC. The rearrangement links TRBV4-1 to TRBJ2-1; D remains ambiguous. The CDR3 spans 15 residues. V was shortened by 3 bases and J by 2 bases, with 11 bases between the two germline ends. Per the germline V gene, CDR1 is MGHRA and CDR2 is YSYEKL.

The rearrangement uses TRBV12-5 and TRBJ2-3; D is uncertain. The CDR3 is 12 residues long. V was cut by 7 bases and J by 6 bases, with 11 bases left in between. Germline loops: CDR1 LGHNT, CDR2 FRNRAP. The CDR3 nucleotides are TGTGCTAGTGCTCCCTCGTGGGATACGCAGTATTTT. This sequence encodes CASAPSWDTQYF.

This chain uses TRBV4-1 with TRBJ1-6, with D possibly TRBD1 on 6 matching bases. V was shortened by 2 bases and J by 6 bases, with 23 bases between the two germline ends. The CDR3 is 19 residues long. Per the germline V gene, CDR1 is MGHRA and CDR2 is YSYEKL. This CDR3 is CASSQHQGIRVKGNSPLHF. The CDR3 DNA sequence: TGCGCCAGCAGCCAACATCAGGGGATTAGGGTGAAGGGTAATTCACCCCTCCACTTT.

This clone was counted a few times. The CDR3 loop is CASSFGQNAHTF. CDR3 sequence (DNA): TGTGCCAGCAGCTTCGGGCAGAATGCCCACACCTTC. This chain connects TRBV7-9 to TRBJ1-2; D gene uncertain. The V gene lost 3 bases and the J gene lost 12 bases, with 14 bases spanning the gap. Germline CDR1 reads SEHNR; CDR2 reads FQNEAQ (reference sequence). The CDR3 runs 12 residues.

The V and J genes are TRBV7-2 and TRBJ1-1; no clear D gene. CDR1 is SGHTA, CDR2 FQGNSA, per germline. Trimming left V 3 bases short and J 1 base short, with 9 bases between. CDR3 length: 14 amino acids. The CDR3 here is CASSFGRGNTEAFF. The CDR3 coding sequence is TGTGCCAGCAGCTTCGGCAGAGGGAACACTGAAGCTTTCTTT.

The J gene is TRBJ1-5, the V gene TRBV6-1, with a weak D call TRBD1 (5 bases). The germline V gene has CDR1 MNHNS and CDR2 SASEGT. The CDR3 extends over 13 amino acids. Trimming removed 2 bases from V and 7 bases from J, with 9 bases in between. The CDR3 spells CASSEQGGQPQHF. The DNA of the CDR3 is TGTGCCAGCAGTGAACAGGGCGGCCAGCCCCAGCATTTT.

The chain is built from TRBV27 and TRBJ2-1; unclear D gene. Germline V lookup: CDR1 MNHEY, CDR2 SMNVEV (reference sequence). The CDR3 covers 15 residues. Trimming removed 5 bases from V and 0 bases from J, with 11 bases in between. As DNA, the CDR3 is TGTGCCAGCAGTCAAGACGCCTACTCCTACAATGAGCAGTTCTTC. This gives the protein CASSQDAYSYNEQFF.

The chain links TRBV7-9 to TRBJ1-1; D is uncertain. The length of the CDR3 is 15 residues. Germline-derived CDR1 and CDR2 are SEHNR and FQNEAQ (reference sequence). Trimming left V 1 base short and J 1 base short, with 10 bases between. In DNA, the CDR3 is TGTGCCAGCAGCTTAGGGACGCGGGAGAACACTGAAGCTTTCTTT. Amino acid sequence: CASSLGTRENTEAFF.

This chain uses TRBV12-5 with TRBJ2-2; 11 nucleotides align to TRBD2. Germline CDR1 and CDR2: LGHNT and FRNRAP. V was clipped by 0 bases and J by 4 bases; unmatched bases: 16. The CDR3 has 21 amino acids. The CDR3 sequence is CASGLVLGLVSGGAATGELFF. The CDR3 DNA reads TGTGCTAGTGGTTTGGTCCTTGGGCTCGTTAGCGGGGGGGCCGCCACCGGGGAGCTGTTTTTT.

V gene TRBV30 combines with J gene TRBJ1-3; D unresolved. The CDR3 sequence is 14 residues long. Looked up from germline, CDR1 is GTSNPN and CDR2 is SVGIG (reference sequence). V lost 4 bases and J lost 0, with 10 bases in between. This CDR3 is CAWNRGSSGNTIYF. The DNA for the CDR3 is TGTGCCTGGAATCGAGGCTCCTCTGGAAACACCATATATTTT.

J is TRBJ1-2 and V is TRBV6-5; tentatively, D is TRBD1 (6 bases). Between the trimmed V and J ends, which lost 6 bases and 1 base, there was a span of 12 bases. Germline V CDR1 and CDR2: MNHEY, SVGAGI. The CDR3 is 14 amino acids. CDR3 amino acids: CASRLGQLNYGYTF. The CDR3 DNA is TGTGCCAGCAGACTAGGACAGCTTAACTATGGCTACACCTTC.

CDR3 sequence reads: CATKGNSGNTIYF. The CDR3 nucleotides are TGTGCCACCAAGGGGAACTCTGGAAACACCATATATTTT. The rearrangement joins TRBV27 to TRBJ1-3; tentative D call: TRBD1 (5 bases). The V end was cut by 10 bases, the J end by 0 bases, with 10 bases between. CDR3 length equals 13 residues. Germline V gene lookup returns CDR1 MNHEY and CDR2 SMNVEV (reference sequence).

V usage is TRBV5-1 and J usage is TRBJ1-4; D is ambiguous. V was shortened by 2 bases and J by 7 bases, with 12 bases between the two germline ends. This CDR3 comprises 14 residues. Per the germline V gene, CDR1 is SGHRS and CDR2 is YFSETQ. CDR3 nucleotide sequence: TGCGCCAGCAGCTTAGATATTCTGGGTGAAAAACTGTTTTTT. Residues: CASSLDILGEKLFF.

V and J are TRBV14 and TRBJ1-1; no clear D. The V gene lost 4 bases and the J gene lost 7 bases, with 13 bases spanning the gap. CDR3 size: 13 residues. Germline V gives CDR1 SGHDN, CDR2 FVKESK. CDR3: CASSPGQRLEAFF. The CDR3 DNA sequence: TGTGCCAGCAGCCCCGGGCAGCGTCTTGAAGCTTTCTTT. Based on the CDR3 plus reference TRBV14 and TRBJ1-1, the full variable domain is EAGVTQFPSHSVIEKGQTVTLRCDPISGHDNLYWYRRVMGKEIKFLLHFVKESKQDESGMPNNRFLAERTGGTYSTLKVQPAELEDSGVYFCASSPGQRLEAFFGQGTRLTVV.

CDR3 loop: CASSYGMNEQYF. Written as DNA, the CDR3 is TGTGCCAGCAGTTATGGTATGAACGAGCAGTACTTC. J is TRBJ2-7 and V is TRBV28; D is unclear. CDR3 size: 12 residues. Germline CDR1 reads MDHEN; CDR2 reads SYDVKM. V lost 4 bases to trimming and J lost 5 bases, with 9 bases between them.

This clone was picked up one time. V gene TRBV6-1 combines with J gene TRBJ2-3, with 14 bases fitting TRBD2. Germline values: CDR1 MNHNS, CDR2 SASEGT. The V gene end was trimmed by 4 bases and the J gene end by 1 base; junction bases not matched to a gene: 7. CDR3 size: 18 residues. CDR3 nucleotide sequence: TGTGCCAGCAGTGGGCGGACTAGCGGGGGGTGGGGCACAGATACGCAGTATTTT. The encoded protein is CASSGRTSGGWGTDTQYF.

The chain uses TRBV6-5 and TRBJ2-7; D perhaps matches TRBD1 (8 bases). Germline V CDR1 and CDR2: MNHEY, SVGAGI. The CDR3 consists of 15 residues. Trimming cost V 4 bases and J 4 bases, with 17 bases left between them. CDR3 bases: TGTGCCAGCAGTTTGTCCGGACAGGGAGGGTACGAGCAGTACTTC. Protein sequence: CASSLSGQGGYEQYF.

The CDR3 DNA is TGTGCCAGCAGTGCCGGCTACTTAGGGGATACGCAGTATTTT. It yields the protein CASSAGYLGDTQYF. The rearrangement uses TRBV7-3 and TRBJ2-3, with D unclear. Trimming removed 6 bases from V and 6 bases from J, with 16 bases in between. Germline values: CDR1 SGHTA, CDR2 FQGTGA. The CDR3 is 14 residues long.